These 27 T cell receptor beta chains were sequenced from one sample in a study of T cells after yellow fever vaccination. TCRdb re-derived calls from the 5' RACE reads in MiXCR, one entry per CDR3 protein. The data show a few hundred thousand distinct CDR3 sequences, about 4% seen once. The sample in question was PBMCs, obtained 5 days after the yellow fever booster vaccination. These receptors all stem from a man aged 18 to 30 who received the YFV17D yellow fever vaccine.

This clonotype was seen a handful of times. The chain joins TRBV4-1 to TRBJ1-2, with D perhaps TRBD1 (5 bases). CDR3 length: 13 amino acids. Germline V gives CDR1 MGHRA, CDR2 YSYEKL. The V gene lost 2 bases and the J gene lost 10 bases, with 14 bases spanning the gap. The CDR3 sequence is CASSQSPTGLYTF. CDR3 in DNA: TGCGCCAGCAGCCAAAGTCCTACAGGCCTCTACACCTTC.

This clonotype has more than one count but fewer than ten. The chain links TRBV29-1 to TRBJ2-7; no firm D call. The CDR3 loop spans 13 amino acids. Germline V gives CDR1 SQVTM, CDR2 ANQGSEA. V lost 0 bases to trimming and J lost 2 bases, with 8 bases between them. CDR3 DNA sequence: TGCAGCGTTGAAGATCGAGTAACCTACGAGCAGTACTTC. Protein product: CSVEDRVTYEQYF.

The chain uses TRBV20-1 and TRBJ2-7; D is possibly TRBD1 or TRBD2 (5 bases each). Trimming took off 3 bases at V and 2 bases at J, with 23 bases between the two ends. CDR1 and CDR2 from the germline V gene are DFQATT and SNEGSKA (reference sequence). This CDR3 has 17 residues. The CDR3 DNA is TGCAGTGCTAGCATGTCAGGGAACGGGGAAGGGGCCTACGAGCAGTACTTC. This gives the protein CSASMSGNGEGAYEQYF.

This clonotype came up a few times. The chain is built from TRBV7-2 and TRBJ1-3; 7 bases line up with TRBD1. Per germline, CDR1 SGHTA and CDR2 FQGNSA. CDR3 size: 16 residues. J lost 0 bases, V lost 4 bases, and 6 bases had no gene match. DNA of the CDR3: TGTGCCAGCAGCTCCCGACAGGGCCTCTCTGGAAACACCATATATTTT. Translating gives CASSSRQGLSGNTIYF.

V gene TRBV7-9 combines with J gene TRBJ2-3, with 7 bases matching TRBD1. V dropped 6 bases and J dropped 6; count of bases not matched to a gene: 9. Germline-derived CDR1 and CDR2 are SEHNR and FQNEAQ (reference sequence). The CDR3 sequence is 14 residues long. The CDR3 region is CASSPRQGGDTQYF. The CDR3, as DNA: TGTGCCAGCAGTCCCAGACAGGGTGGCGATACGCAGTATTTT. Full variable domain (missing parts from reference TRBV7-9 and TRBJ2-3): DTGVSQNPRHKITKRGQNVTFRCDPISEHNRLYWYRQTLGQGPEFLTYFQNEAQLEKSRLLSDRFSAERPKGSFSTLEIQRTEQGDSAMYLCASSPRQGGDTQYFGPGTRLTVL.

This clonotype was observed a few times. V and J are TRBV27 and TRBJ2-7; 7 bases fit TRBD1. Germline assignment: CDR1 MNHEY and CDR2 SMNVEV (reference sequence). J was trimmed by 2 bases and V by 1 base; bases with no gene match: 5. The CDR3 covers 15 residues. The CDR3 nucleotides read TGTGCCAGCAGTTTATTGGGGACAGACGCCTACGAGCAGTACTTC. The encoded protein is CASSLLGTDAYEQYF.

In its sample, this clonotype was seen many times. This chain uses TRBV3-1 with TRBJ2-7, with a possible D match to TRBD1 (6 bases). Germline loops: CDR1 LGHDT, CDR2 YNNKEL (reference sequence). V was clipped by 1 base and J by 3 bases, with 16 bases between them. The CDR3 has 16 amino acids. CDR3 sequence reads: CASSQALQGRGYEQYF. The CDR3 DNA reads TGTGCCAGCAGCCAAGCCCTACAGGGCCGGGGCTACGAGCAGTACTTC.

The V call is TRBV7-8, the J call TRBJ2-7; 12 nucleotides match TRBD2. V was clipped by 0 bases and J by 4 bases; unmatched bases: 4. Germline values: CDR1 SGHVS, CDR2 FQNEAQ. This CDR3 is built from 16 residues. CDR3 sequence: CASSLAPSGRVYEQYF. Here the CDR3 DNA reads TGTGCCAGCAGCTTAGCGCCTAGCGGGAGGGTTTACGAGCAGTACTTC.

As to this clonotype: Given a much more abundant clone one base away, this may be a read error. CDR3 nucleotides: TGTGCCAGCAGTCGGGACAGAGCCACAGATACGCAGTCTTTT. It is translated as CASSRDRATDTQSF. The chain recombines TRBV6-5 with TRBJ2-3, with 7 bases lining up with TRBD1. The CDR3 length is 14 residues. Germline lookup yields CDR1 MNHEY and CDR2 SVGAGI.

In the case of this clonotype: A clone one base away is much larger, so this may be a read error. The rearrangement joins TRBV14 to TRBJ2-5; D not resolved. Germline CDR1 and CDR2: SGHDN and FVKESK. CDR3 size: 19 residues. This CDR3 reads CASRQDSLRWYPTSETQYF. The CDR3 bases are TGTGCCAGCAGACAAGACTCTCTTCGGTGGTACCCCACCTCGGAGACCCAGTACTTC.

The sample holds a few counts of this clonotype. Here the CDR3 DNA reads TGTGCCAGCAGCCCGTTTCCGAATGAGACCCAGTACTTC. Translation gives CASSPFPNETQYF. The chain carries TRBV16 and TRBJ2-5; D uncertain. V was clipped by 4 bases and J by 5 bases, with 11 bases between them. The CDR3 length is 13 residues. CDR1 and CDR2 (germline): KGHSY, FQNENV.

This clonotype was counted many times. Mismatch with germline at one junction end may stem from a read error. The V gene is TRBV7-7, the J gene TRBJ1-1, with unresolved D. Germline-derived CDR1 and CDR2 are SSHAT and FNYEAQ (reference sequence). The CDR3 has 13 residues. CDR3 sequence: CASSPTVNTEAFF. In nucleotides, the CDR3 is TGTGCTAGCAGCCCGACCGTGAACACTGAAGCTTTCTTT. Looking up the rest from reference TRBV7-7 and TRBJ1-1 gives the full variable domain: GAGVSQSPRYKVTKRGQDVTLRCDPISSHATLYWYQQALGQGPEFLTYFNYEAQPDKSGLPSDRFSAERPEGSISTLTIQRTEQRDSAMYRCASSPTVNTEAFFGQGTRLTVV.

The chain is built from TRBV6-1 and TRBJ1-5, with D possibly matching TRBD1 (5 bases). The CDR3 has 13 amino acids. Germline V gene data show CDR1 as MNHNS and CDR2 as SASEGT. V was cut by 6 bases and J by 7 bases, with 13 bases left in between. In DNA form, the CDR3 reads TGTGCCAGCAGCACCATTGGGGGACAGCCCCAGCATTTT. Translating gives CASSTIGGQPQHF.

In its sample, this clonotype was seen many times. The chain recombines TRBV4-2 with TRBJ2-5; 7 bases are a match to TRBD2. The CDR3 has 16 residues. Per germline, CDR1 LGHNA and CDR2 YNFKEQ. V lost 3 bases, J lost 5 bases, and 12 bases stayed unmatched. CDR3: CASSHRGGSPRETQYF. The DNA of the CDR3 is TGTGCCAGCAGCCACCGAGGCGGGAGCCCTCGGGAGACCCAGTACTTC.

This chain uses TRBV7-2 with TRBJ1-5; D is unresolved. There are 13 residues in the CDR3. Germline-derived CDR1 and CDR2 are SGHTA and FQGNSA. V lost 7 bases and J 0 bases, leaving 7 bases between the germline ends. This CDR3 reads CASTIYSNQPQHF. CDR3 nucleotide sequence: TGTGCCAGCACCATATATAGCAATCAGCCCCAGCATTTT.

This clonotype occurred many times. At one boundary the junction diverges from the germline segment, which might be a read error. The V gene is TRBV5-1, the J gene TRBJ2-3; 8 nucleotides line up with TRBD1. CDR1 SGHRS and CDR2 YFSETQ come from the germline V gene. The CDR3 spans 15 residues. In DNA, the CDR3 is TGTGCCAGCAGCTTAGGACAGGGAGCCACAGATACGCAGTATTTT. Protein: CASSLGQGATDTQYF.

The chain employs TRBV20-1 and TRBJ2-5; 8 positions match TRBD2. Germline V gene data show CDR1 as DFQATT and CDR2 as SNEGSKA (reference sequence). The CDR3 runs 14 residues. Germline trimming cut 1 base from V and 2 bases from J; bases unmatched to any gene: 3. The CDR3 DNA is TGCAGTGCTAGAGGAACTAGCGGACAAGAGACCCAGTACTTC. Amino acid sequence: CSARGTSGQETQYF.

The chain links TRBV28 to TRBJ2-5; 8 positions match TRBD2. Trimming took 1 base from V and 5 from J; bases not matched to a gene: 3. This CDR3 is built from 14 residues. Germline CDR1 and CDR2: MDHEN and SYDVKM. The CDR3 here is CASSLYPGGETQYF. The CDR3 nucleotides read TGTGCCAGCAGTTTATACCCGGGGGGGGAGACCCAGTACTTC.

This sequence joins TRBV27 and TRBJ1-1; 7 nucleotides line up with TRBD1. The junction had 8 bases not matched to a gene; V was cut back by 7 bases and J by 0 bases. CDR1 and CDR2 (germline): MNHEY, SMNVEV (reference sequence). The CDR3 length is 15 residues. The CDR3 nucleotides are TGTGCCAGCACTCGCAGGGGGGTCCTGAACACTGAAGCTTTCTTT. Translated: CASTRRGVLNTEAFF.

V usage is TRBV7-9 and J usage is TRBJ2-7; either TRBD1 or TRBD2 may supply D (6 bases each). Germline V gene data show CDR1 as SEHNR and CDR2 as FQNEAQ (reference sequence). The ends were cut back, 1 base at V and 5 bases at J, with 9 bases in the middle. The CDR3 length is 13 residues. The CDR3 DNA sequence: TGTGCCAGCAGCTTAGTAGGGGGGAACGAGCAGTACGTC. This codes for CASSLVGGNEQYV.

The sample holds a few counts of this clonotype. V and J are TRBV27 and TRBJ2-5, with 8 bases identical to TRBD1. The germline CDR1 and CDR2 sequences are MNHEY and SMNVEV (reference sequence). After removal of 3 bases from V and 7 bases from J, the junction contained 10 bases not matched to a gene. The CDR3 extends over 15 amino acids. The DNA of the CDR3 is TGTGCCAGCAGTTTCACAGGGGGAGGTCCAATGACCCAGTACTTC. It translates to CASSFTGGGPMTQYF.

The chain has TRBV5-1 and TRBJ2-5; D remains ambiguous. V was trimmed by 1 base and J by 3 bases, leaving 13 bases between them. Per the germline V gene, CDR1 is SGHRS and CDR2 is YFSETQ. CDR3 length: 15 amino acids. The CDR3, as DNA: TGCGCCAGCAGCTTGAATGTCGGTAGGGAAGAGACCCAGTACTTC. Its translation is CASSLNVGREETQYF.

This clonotype appeared a few times. The V call is TRBV6-2 or TRBV6-3, the J call TRBJ2-1; D remains unclear. Germline V gene sequence: CDR1 MNHEY, CDR2 SVGEGT. Trimming removed 1 base at V and 0 bases at J, with 10 bases between. This CDR3 contains 16 residues. For the CDR3, the DNA is TGTGCCAGCAGTTACTATAGGCTAAGCTCCTACAATGAGCAGTTCTTC. As protein: CASSYYRLSSYNEQFF.

This clonotype was seen a few times. V usage is TRBV7-2 and J usage is TRBJ2-5; a weak D match, TRBD1 (5 bases). From germline, CDR1 is SGHTA and CDR2 FQGNSA. Trimming shortened V by 2 bases and J by 4 bases, and 14 bases separated the two germline ends. The CDR3 runs 15 residues. CDR3 loop: CASSLRAGNIETQYF. DNA of the CDR3: TGTGCCAGCAGCTTACGCGCAGGGAATATAGAGACCCAGTACTTC.

J is TRBJ2-1 and V is TRBV20-1; 7 positions agree with TRBD2. Trimming at V came to 0 bases and at J to 7 bases, leaving 9 bases not matched to a gene. The CDR3 length is 15 residues. The germline CDR1 and CDR2 sequences are DFQATT and SNEGSKA (reference sequence). CDR3 bases: TGCAGTGCTAGAGATGGGGCGGGAGTCGAGAATGAGCAGTTCTTC. Translating it yields CSARDGAGVENEQFF.

This chain joins TRBV12-3 or TRBV12-4 and TRBJ1-2, with D tentatively TRBD1 (6 bases). The CDR3 has 12 amino acids. Trimming removed 4 bases at V and 8 bases at J, with 11 bases between. The CDR3 protein is CASSWDKGGYTF. In DNA, the CDR3 is TGTGCCAGCAGTTGGGACAAGGGGGGCTACACCTTC.

This rearrangement joins TRBV5-1 to TRBJ2-3; D is uncertain. Trimming took 2 bases from V and 6 from J, leaving 10 bases between them. The CDR3 is 13 residues long. Germline V gives CDR1 SGHRS, CDR2 YFSETQ. CDR3 loop: CASSLDYGDTQYF. CDR3 bases: TGCGCCAGCAGCTTAGATTATGGGGATACGCAGTATTTT. Drawing the rest from reference TRBV5-1 and TRBJ2-3, the complete variable domain is KAGVTQTPRYLIKTRGQQVTLSCSPISGHRSVSWYQQTPGQGLQFLFEYFSETQRNKGNFPGRFSGRQFSNSRSEMNVSTLELGDSALYLCASSLDYGDTQYFGPGTRLTVL.